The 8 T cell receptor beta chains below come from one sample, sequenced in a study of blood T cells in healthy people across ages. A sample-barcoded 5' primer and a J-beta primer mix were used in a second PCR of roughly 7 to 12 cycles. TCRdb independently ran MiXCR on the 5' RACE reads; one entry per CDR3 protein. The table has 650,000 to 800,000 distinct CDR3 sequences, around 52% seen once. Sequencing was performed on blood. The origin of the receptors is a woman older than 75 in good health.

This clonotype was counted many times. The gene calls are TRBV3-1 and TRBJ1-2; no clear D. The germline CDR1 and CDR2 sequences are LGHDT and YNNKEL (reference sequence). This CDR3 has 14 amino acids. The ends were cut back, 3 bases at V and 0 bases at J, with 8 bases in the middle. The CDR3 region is CASSQSRANYGYTF. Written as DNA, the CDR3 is TGTGCCAGCAGCCAGAGCCGAGCTAACTATGGCTACACCTTC.

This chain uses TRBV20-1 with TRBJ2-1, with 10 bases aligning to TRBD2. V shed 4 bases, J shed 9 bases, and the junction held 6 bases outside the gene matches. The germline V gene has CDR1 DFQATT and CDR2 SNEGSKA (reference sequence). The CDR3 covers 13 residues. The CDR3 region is CSAKPGLASEQFF. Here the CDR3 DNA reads TGCAGTGCTAAGCCGGGACTAGCGAGTGAGCAGTTCTTC.

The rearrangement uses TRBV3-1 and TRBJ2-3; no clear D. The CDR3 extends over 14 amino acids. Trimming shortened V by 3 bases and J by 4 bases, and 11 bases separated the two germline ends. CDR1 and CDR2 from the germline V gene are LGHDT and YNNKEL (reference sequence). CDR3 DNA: TGTGCCAGCAGCCAGGCCCAGAGTGCAGATACGCAGTATTTT. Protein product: CASSQAQSADTQYF.

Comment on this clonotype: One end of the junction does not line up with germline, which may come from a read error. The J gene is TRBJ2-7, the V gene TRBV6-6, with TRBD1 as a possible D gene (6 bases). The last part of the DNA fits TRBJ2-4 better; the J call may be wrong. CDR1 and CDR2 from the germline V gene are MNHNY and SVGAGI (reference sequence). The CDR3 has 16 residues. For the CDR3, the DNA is TGTGCCGGCAGTTCCAGCCACAGGGCGGCCAAAAACATTCAGTACTTC. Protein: CAGSSSHRAAKNIQYF.

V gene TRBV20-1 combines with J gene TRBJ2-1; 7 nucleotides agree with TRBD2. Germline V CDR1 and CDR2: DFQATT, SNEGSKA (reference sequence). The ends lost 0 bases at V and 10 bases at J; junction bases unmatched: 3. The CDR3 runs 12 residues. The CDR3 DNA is TGCAGTGCTAGAGATCTGACTAGCGAGCAGTTCTTC. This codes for CSARDLTSEQFF.

CDR3 region: CASSRRSTYEQYF. The DNA of the CDR3 is TGTGCCAGCAGCCGACGGAGTACCTACGAGCAGTACTTC. This chain connects TRBV7-2 to TRBJ2-7; unclear D gene. The CDR3 runs 13 residues. With 5 bases removed from V and 2 bases from J, the gap between germline ends came to 10 bases. In germline, CDR1 is SGHTA, CDR2 FQGNSA.

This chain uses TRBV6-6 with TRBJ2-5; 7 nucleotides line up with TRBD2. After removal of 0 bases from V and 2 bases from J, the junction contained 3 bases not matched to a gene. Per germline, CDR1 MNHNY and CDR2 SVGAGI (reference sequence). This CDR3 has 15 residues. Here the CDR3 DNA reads TGTGCCAGCAGTTACTCGGCTAGCGGACAAGAGACCCAGTACTTC. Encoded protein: CASSYSASGQETQYF.

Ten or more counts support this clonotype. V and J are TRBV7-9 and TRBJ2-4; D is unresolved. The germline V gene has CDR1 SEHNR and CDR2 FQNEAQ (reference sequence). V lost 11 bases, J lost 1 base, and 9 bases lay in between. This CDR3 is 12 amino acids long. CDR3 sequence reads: CAVRSAKNIQYF. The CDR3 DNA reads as TGTGCCGTCAGGAGTGCCAAAAACATTCAGTACTTC.